The 15 T cell receptor beta chains reported below all come from one sample, sequenced in a study of blood T cell repertoires in COVID-19 (dated by TCRdb to 2020 to 2022). Library preparation was by the immunoSEQ multiplex PCR assay. The clones in this table, taken by TCRdb from immuneACCESS, are in-frame only. Not every clone is retained; where verified, under half of the shortfall comes from an unresolved V gene, and the cause of the rest is unknown. In this sample the table shows roughly 72,000 clones, 85% to 90% of which occur a single time. Around 2.5% of the sample rests with the top ten. The sequencing sample was made of peripheral blood. The receptors come from a human donor in a cohort sampled during active COVID-19.

In its sample, this clone was seen once. V usage is TRBV5-4 and J usage is TRBJ2-6; D not certain. Germline CDR1 and CDR2: SGHNT and YYREEE (reference sequence). This CDR3 spans 16 amino acids. V was clipped by 0 bases and J by 0 bases, with 7 bases between them. CDR3 DNA: TGTGCCAGCAGCTTGGGAGTCGTCTCTGGGGCCAACGTCCTGACTTTC. This sequence encodes CASSLGVVSGANVLTF.

The chain recombines TRBV28 with TRBJ2-7; 9 bases line up with TRBD1. Germline values: CDR1 MDHEN, CDR2 SYDVKM. The CDR3 extends over 16 amino acids. Trimming cost V 2 bases and J 3 bases; bases outside gene matches: 8. This CDR3 is CASSLGGQGVSYEQYF. CDR3 coding DNA: TGTGCCAGCAGTTTAGGGGGACAGGGTGTGAGCTACGAGCAGTACTTC.

The count of this clone is one. The V and J genes are TRBV7-2 and TRBJ1-2; tentative D call: TRBD1 (5 bases). From germline, CDR1 is SGHTA and CDR2 FQGNSA. CDR3 length equals 14 residues. Between the trimmed V and J ends, which lost 1 base and 2 bases, there was a span of 8 bases. The CDR3 DNA follows: TGTGCCAGCAGCTTAGATGGGGGGAACTATGGCTACACCTTC. Protein: CASSLDGGNYGYTF.

The V call is TRBV30, the J call TRBJ1-1; no definite D call. The CDR3 has 12 residues. The V gene lost 5 bases and the J gene lost 8 bases, with 15 bases spanning the gap. Germline V gene lookup returns CDR1 GTSNPN and CDR2 SVGIG (reference sequence). The DNA of the CDR3 is TGTGCCTGGGAAGGAGGGAGCCCCGAAGCTTTCTTT. Residues: CAWEGGSPEAFF.

The rearrangement joins TRBV27 to TRBJ2-7; no firm D call. Germline V CDR1 and CDR2: MNHEY, SMNVEV (reference sequence). V was trimmed by 3 bases and J by 4 bases, leaving 16 bases between them. The CDR3 spans 15 residues. CDR3 loop: CASSFGEPPAYEQYF. CDR3 bases: TGTGCCAGCAGTTTCGGAGAGCCTCCGGCGTACGAGCAGTACTTC.

The gene calls are TRBV9 and TRBJ2-5, with 10 bases lining up with TRBD2. The trim removed 0 bases at V and 5 bases at J, leaving 10 bases unmatched. Looked up from germline, CDR1 is SGDLS and CDR2 is YYNGEE. The CDR3 is made up of 17 amino acids. CDR3 coding DNA: TGTGCCAGCAGCGTAGGAGTCAAGCGGGGGGGAACGGAGACCCAGTACTTC. Its translation: CASSVGVKRGGTETQYF.

This clone was counted once. This rearrangement joins TRBV6-2 or TRBV6-3 to TRBJ1-5, with D possibly matching TRBD1 (5 bases). The CDR3 is 16 amino acids. CDR1 is MNHEY and CDR2 is SVGEGT in the germline V gene. The V gene lost 1 base and the J gene lost 0 bases, with 10 bases spanning the gap. The CDR3 loop reads CASSYWGRYSNQPQHF. The CDR3 DNA is TGTGCCAGCAGTTACTGGGGCAGATATAGCAATCAGCCCCAGCATTTT.

The chain has TRBV19 and TRBJ1-6; D perhaps matches TRBD1 (5 bases). The V and J ends lost 5 bases and 6 bases respectively, with 14 bases between them. CDR3 length: 15 residues. Germline CDR1 LNHDA, CDR2 SQIVND (reference sequence). The CDR3 bases are TGTGCCAGTAGTGAACCGGGACTGAGTAATTCACCCCTCCACTTT. Its protein product is CASSEPGLSNSPLHF.

The rearrangement links TRBV7-6 to TRBJ2-7, with TRBD1 identical over 8 bases. With V trimmed by 1 base and J by 6 bases, 8 bases remained unmatched. This CDR3 is built from 15 residues. CDR1 is SGHVS and CDR2 is FNYEAQ in the germline V gene. The CDR3 nucleotides are TGTGCCAGCAGCTTAGGGGGCGGACAGGGCTCCGAGCAGTACTTC. It encodes CASSLGGGQGSEQYF.

The rearrangement joins TRBV7-7 to TRBJ2-1; possibly TRBD1 for D (6 bases). Trimming cost V 5 bases and J 2 bases, with 13 bases left between them. The germline CDR1 and CDR2 sequences are SSHAT and FNYEAQ (reference sequence). The CDR3 is 15 residues long. CDR3 DNA: TGTGCCAGCAGCCTATATACAGGGACCTACAATGAGCAGTTCTTC. It is translated as CASSLYTGTYNEQFF.

The chain joins TRBV24-1 to TRBJ2-5, with 8 bases identical to TRBD1. J gave up 8 bases and V 4 bases, and 11 bases lay outside the gene matches. CDR1 and CDR2 (germline): KGHDR, SFDVKD. This CDR3 is 15 amino acids long. The CDR3 is CATSDSDRERDTQYF. CDR3 nucleotides: TGTGCCACCAGTGACTCGGACAGGGAAAGAGACACCCAGTACTTC.

The rearrangement uses TRBV6-6 and TRBJ2-6; 8 nucleotides match TRBD2. The germline V gene encodes CDR1 MNHNY and CDR2 SVGAGI (reference sequence). V lost 6 bases and J lost 0; bases outside the gene matches: 1. The CDR3 runs 15 residues. CDR3 in DNA: TGTGCCAGCAGACGGGAGGGCTCTGGGGCCAACGTCCTGACTTTC. Translation: CASRREGSGANVLTF.

This clone has a single count. CDR3 in amino acids: CASNPRTGSNQPQHF. CDR3 sequence (DNA): TGTGCCAGCAACCCCAGGACAGGGAGCAATCAGCCCCAGCATTTT. The chain uses TRBV2 and TRBJ1-5; TRBD1 matches 8 bases. This CDR3 is built from 15 residues. CDR1 is SNHLY and CDR2 is FYNNEI in the germline V gene. With V trimmed by 7 bases and J by 1 base, 6 bases remained unmatched.

The rearrangement joins TRBV12-3 or TRBV12-4 to TRBJ2-1; weak D call: TRBD2 (5 bases). V was shortened by 5 bases and J by 4 bases, with 9 bases between the two germline ends. The CDR3 contains 13 residues. The CDR3 reads CASSQLDYNEQFF. CDR3 bases: TGTGCCAGCAGTCAACTAGATTACAATGAGCAGTTCTTC.

The chain employs TRBV6-5 and TRBJ2-5; TRBD2 matches 8 bases. The CDR3 is 15 amino acids. Unmatched junction bases numbered 7, after V lost 5 bases and J lost 2 bases. CDR1 is MNHEY and CDR2 is SVGAGI in the germline V gene. This chain's CDR3 is CASSTLTGGQETQYF. CDR3 coding DNA: TGTGCCAGCAGTACTCTGACGGGGGGGCAAGAGACCCAGTACTTC.